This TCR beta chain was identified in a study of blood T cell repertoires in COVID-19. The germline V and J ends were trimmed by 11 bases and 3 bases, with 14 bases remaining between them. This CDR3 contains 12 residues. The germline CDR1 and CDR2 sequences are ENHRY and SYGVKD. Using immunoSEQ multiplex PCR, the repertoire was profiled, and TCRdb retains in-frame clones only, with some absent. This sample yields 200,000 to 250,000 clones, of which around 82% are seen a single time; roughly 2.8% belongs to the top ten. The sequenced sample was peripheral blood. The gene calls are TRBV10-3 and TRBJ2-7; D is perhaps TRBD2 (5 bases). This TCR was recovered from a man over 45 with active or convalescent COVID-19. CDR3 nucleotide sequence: TGTGCCTCTGGACTGTTAGGCTACGAGCAGTACTTC. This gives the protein CASGLLGYEQYF.